This T cell receptor (beta chain) comes out of a study of T cells in localized non-small cell lung cancer. Study conclusions and caveats: Researchers found a median 57 of the top 100 tumor clones in adjacent lung.

V was shortened by 4 bases and J by 0 bases, with 7 bases between the two germline ends. The CDR3 is 13 residues long. Germline CDR1 and CDR2: SGDLS and YYNGEE. Sequencing used immunoSEQ multiplex PCR; TCRdb keeps in-frame clones, though not all of them. The sample gives 65,000 to 90,000 clones, about three quarters of which show up once; roughly 19% is in the top ten. This clone was picked up a small number of times. Its specificity is not known. This TCR was sampled from a man aged 35-75 years with stage II squamous cell lung carcinoma. The material sequenced was PBMCs, taken before any cancer treatment. The V gene is TRBV9, the J gene TRBJ1-1; D call uncertain. As DNA, the CDR3 is TGTGCCAGCAGCAAACTCATGAACACTGAAGCTTTCTTT. Its protein is CASSKLMNTEAFF.